This T cell receptor beta chain was profiled in a study of T cells in tuberculosis. On the study more broadly: In South Africa, adults with active tuberculosis were compared with IGRA-negative and latently infected IGRA-positive adolescents.

The assay was immunoSEQ multiplex PCR, and TCRdb's table has in-frame clones only and misses some. The table records about 40,000 clones, 90% to 95% of them present only once. Trimming took 2 bases from V and 7 from J, leaving 10 bases between them. CDR1 is SGHRS, CDR2 YFSETQ, per germline. CDR3 length: 12 residues. Sequencing was done on a sample of PBMCs. The receptor comes from a donor between 5 and 29 years old with latent tuberculosis or without tuberculosis infection. Some clones in this sample may be carry-over from other donors' samples. The rearrangement uses TRBV5-1 and TRBJ2-7; D not certain. The CDR3 loop reads CASSFVPYEQYF. CDR3 nucleotides: TGCGCCAGCAGCTTTGTTCCTTATGAGCAGTACTTC.